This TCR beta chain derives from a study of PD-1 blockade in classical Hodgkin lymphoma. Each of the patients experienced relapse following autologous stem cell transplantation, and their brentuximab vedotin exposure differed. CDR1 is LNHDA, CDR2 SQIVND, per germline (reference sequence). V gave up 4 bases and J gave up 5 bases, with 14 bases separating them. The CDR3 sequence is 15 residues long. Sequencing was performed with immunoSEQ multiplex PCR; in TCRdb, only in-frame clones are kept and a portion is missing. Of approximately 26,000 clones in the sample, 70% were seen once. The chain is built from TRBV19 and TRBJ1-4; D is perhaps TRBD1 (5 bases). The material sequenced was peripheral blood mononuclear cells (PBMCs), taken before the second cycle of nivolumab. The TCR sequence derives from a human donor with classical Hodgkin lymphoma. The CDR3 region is CASSTRDGRNEKLFF. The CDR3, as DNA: TGTGCCAGTAGTACTCGGGACGGAAGGAATGAAAAACTGTTTTTT.